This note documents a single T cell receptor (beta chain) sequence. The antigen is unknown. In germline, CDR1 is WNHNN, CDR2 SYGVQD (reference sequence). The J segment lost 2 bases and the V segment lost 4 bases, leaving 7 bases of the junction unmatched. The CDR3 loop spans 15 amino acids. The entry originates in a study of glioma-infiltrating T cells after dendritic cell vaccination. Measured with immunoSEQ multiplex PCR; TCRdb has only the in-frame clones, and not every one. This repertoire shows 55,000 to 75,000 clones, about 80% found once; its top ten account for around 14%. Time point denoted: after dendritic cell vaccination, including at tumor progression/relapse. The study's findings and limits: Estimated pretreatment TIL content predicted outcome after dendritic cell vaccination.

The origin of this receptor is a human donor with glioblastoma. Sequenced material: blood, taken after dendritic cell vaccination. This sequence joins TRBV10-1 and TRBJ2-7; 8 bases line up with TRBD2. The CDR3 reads CASSGKPGLAYEQYF. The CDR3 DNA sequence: TGCGCCAGCAGTGGAAAACCGGGACTAGCCTACGAGCAGTACTTC.